This T cell receptor (beta chain) was sequenced in a study of T-cell reconstitution after alpha-beta-depleted transplantation in children. Whole-study findings and limits: Some patients showed high day-60 TCRbeta diversity, which derived from surviving recipient T cells and thymic progenitors. Alpha-beta T cells present about two months after transplant were reported to originate from several hundred expanded graft clones. From newly produced T cells came most of the T-cell counts and diversity one year after transplant.

Only a few counts were recorded for this clonotype. The antigen is undetermined. Preparation of the TCRbeta library used unique molecular identifiers. TCRdb re-called the PCR reads through MiXCR, storing one row per CDR3 protein. The table lists over 450,000 distinct CDR3 sequences, over 9.5% of them singletons. Sequencing was performed on PBMCs, taken before TCRalphabeta/CD19-depleted stem cell transplant. The TCR was taken from a child between 2 and 9 years old with inherited bone marrow failure, due to receive a stem cell transplant.

The CDR3 bases are TGCGCCAGCGGCTCCACTAGCGGGAGTGTTCCCGGAGAGACCCAGTACTTC. It is translated as CASGSTSGSVPGETQYF. V and J are TRBV5-1 and TRBJ2-5; 11 bases line up with TRBD2. Germline V gene sequence: CDR1 SGHRS, CDR2 YFSETQ. With V trimmed by 7 bases and J by 4 bases, 15 bases remained unmatched. CDR3 length equals 17 residues.